A single sample is the source of the 24 T cell receptor beta chains below, sequenced in a study of T-cell memory formation after mild COVID-19. TCRdb passed the 5' RACE reads through MiXCR, listing each CDR3 protein once. The repertoire holds roughly 150,000 distinct CDR3 sequences, roughly 14% seen once, with over 12% in the top ten. The sample comprised PBMCs or a T cell subset sorted from them (not recorded which). The origin of the receptors is an adult woman who had mild COVID-19 (a few samples of this study predate the infection). Cell type and time point are not known.

J is TRBJ1-5 and V is TRBV6-5, with 8 bases matching TRBD1. Per the germline V gene, CDR1 is MNHEY and CDR2 is SVGAGI. The V and J ends lost 2 bases and 9 bases, in that order; junction bases with no gene match: 6. This CDR3 is 14 amino acids long. The CDR3 protein is CASSYGQGGWPQHF. Here the CDR3 DNA reads TGTGCCAGCAGTTACGGACAGGGAGGCTGGCCCCAGCATTTT.

This chain uses TRBV4-2 with TRBJ2-3, with D perhaps matching TRBD1 (6 bases). CDR1 and CDR2 from the germline V gene are LGHNA and YNFKEQ. The CDR3 runs 17 residues. Trimming took 0 bases from V and 2 from J, leaving 15 bases between them. The CDR3 DNA reads as TGTGCCAGCAGCCAAGAGGGGGCAGTGACGCACACAGATACGCAGTATTTT. Encoded protein: CASSQEGAVTHTDTQYF.

The chain joins TRBV5-1 to TRBJ2-5; D is unclear. The germline V gene has CDR1 SGHRS and CDR2 YFSETQ. This CDR3 region has 15 residues. Trimming stripped 0 bases from V and 3 bases from J, with 12 bases between. In nucleotides, the CDR3 is TGCGCCAGCAGCTTGGTGCGGCAAGAAAAAGAGACCCAGTACTTC. This translates into CASSLVRQEKETQYF.

This clonotype was picked up a small number of times. This sequence joins TRBV5-5 and TRBJ2-2; D not resolved. The V and J ends lost 2 bases and 6 bases respectively, with 8 bases between them. The CDR3 contains 13 residues. From germline, CDR1 is SGHKS and CDR2 YYEKEE (reference sequence). The CDR3 DNA follows: TGTGCCAGCAGCTTCTCTCTGGCCGGGGAGCTGTTTTTT. Translating it yields CASSFSLAGELFF.

This clonotype turned up a few times. The chain combines TRBV7-2 with TRBJ2-7, with a possible D match to TRBD2 (6 bases). CDR3 length: 14 residues. CDR1 and CDR2 from the germline V gene are SGHTA and FQGNSA. Trimming left V 1 base short and J 2 bases short, with 9 bases between. This CDR3 reads CASSLGSGTYEQYF. CDR3 in DNA: TGTGCCAGCAGCTTAGGTAGCGGTACCTACGAGCAGTACTTC.

V is TRBV10-2 and J is TRBJ2-2, with D uncertain. CDR3 size: 12 residues. Germline V gene data show CDR1 as WSHSY and CDR2 as SAAADI. Trimming took off 8 bases at V and 6 bases at J, with 10 bases between the two ends. This CDR3 is CASHNGPGELFF. In DNA form, the CDR3 reads TGCGCCAGCCACAACGGCCCCGGGGAGCTGTTTTTT.

This clonotype came up a few times. The chain links TRBV7-9 to TRBJ2-7; TRBD1 matches 7 bases. The CDR3 length is 16 residues. Germline V gene lookup returns CDR1 SEHNR and CDR2 FQNEAQ (reference sequence). The J segment lost 2 bases and the V segment lost 5 bases, leaving 12 bases of the junction unmatched. The CDR3 nucleotides are TGTGCCAGCAGCACCCAGACAGGGCCCGGAGCCTACGAGCAGTACTTC. Its protein is CASSTQTGPGAYEQYF.

A few counts support this clonotype. The chain is built from TRBV9 and TRBJ2-6, with D maybe TRBD1 (5 bases). The CDR3 totals 17 residues. V lost 3 bases, J lost 2 bases, and 15 bases lay in between. Per germline, CDR1 SGDLS and CDR2 YYNGEE. As DNA, the CDR3 is TGTGCCAGCAGCGGTGCAGGGCATCCCCCTGGGGCCAACGTCCTGACTTTC. This sequence encodes CASSGAGHPPGANVLTF.

The chain recombines TRBV5-1 with TRBJ1-1; tentative D call: TRBD1 (6 bases). V gave up 0 bases and J gave up 1 base, with 7 bases separating them. From germline, CDR1 is SGHRS and CDR2 YFSETQ. The CDR3 is made up of 14 amino acids. CDR3 sequence reads: CASSLEGGNTEAFF. Here the CDR3 DNA reads TGCGCCAGCAGCTTGGAAGGGGGGAACACTGAAGCTTTCTTT.

This clonotype was recorded a few times. V usage is TRBV7-9 and J usage is TRBJ2-7, with 9 positions matching TRBD1. Trimming at V came to 4 bases and at J to 7 bases, leaving 20 bases not matched to a gene. The germline gives CDR1 SEHNR, CDR2 FQNEAQ (reference sequence). The CDR3 extends over 18 amino acids. CDR3 in DNA: TGTGCCAGCAGCTCAAATCTCCGCACCGGGACAGGGAGTCGGGAGCAGTACTTC. It is translated as CASSSNLRTGTGSREQYF.

This clonotype was seen more than once but under ten times. This chain joins TRBV13 and TRBJ1-3; 8 bases fit TRBD1. The CDR3 is made up of 16 amino acids. V dropped 5 bases and J dropped 2; count of bases not matched to a gene: 8. Looked up from germline, CDR1 is PRHDT and CDR2 is FYEKMQ (reference sequence). CDR3 loop: CASSRRQGATGNTIYF. The DNA for the CDR3 is TGTGCCAGCAGCCGGCGCCAGGGGGCCACTGGAAACACCATATATTTT. Together with reference TRBV13 and TRBJ1-3, the CDR3 gives the full variable domain: AAGVIQSPRHLIKEKRETATLKCYPIPRHDTVYWYQQGPGQDPQFLISFYEKMQSDKGSIPDRFSAQQFSDYHSELNMSSLELGDSALYFCASSRRQGATGNTIYFGEGSWLTVV.

This clonotype was counted a few times. The chain is built from TRBV5-1 and TRBJ1-1, with D uncertain. Germline values: CDR1 SGHRS, CDR2 YFSETQ. V lost 1 base and J lost 3, with 13 bases in between. The CDR3 totals 15 residues. In DNA, the CDR3 is TGCGCCAGCAGCTTGTTCGGGCCCGGTGACACTGAAGCTTTCTTT. Amino acid sequence: CASSLFGPGDTEAFF. The whole variable domain, remainder taken from reference TRBV5-1 and TRBJ1-1, is KAGVTQTPRYLIKTRGQQVTLSCSPISGHRSVSWYQQTPGQGLQFLFEYFSETQRNKGNFPGRFSGRQFSNSRSEMNVSTLELGDSALYLCASSLFGPGDTEAFFGQGTRLTVV.

This clonotype was detected a few times. J is TRBJ1-6 and V is TRBV6-5; perhaps TRBD1 as D (5 bases). Germline V gene data show CDR1 as MNHEY and CDR2 as SVGAGI. V shed 6 bases and J shed 5 bases, with 14 bases lying between them. There are 15 residues in the CDR3. CDR3 in amino acids: CASSSSGVDNSPLHF. The CDR3 DNA follows: TGTGCCAGCAGCTCCTCGGGGGTGGATAATTCACCCCTCCACTTT.

V and J are TRBV9 and TRBJ2-2, with 9 bases fitting TRBD2. The CDR3 has 16 residues. The V gene end was trimmed by 0 bases and the J gene end by 6 bases; junction bases not matched to a gene: 6. Germline V lookup: CDR1 SGDLS, CDR2 YYNGEE. This chain's CDR3 is CASSVGAGGPAGELFF. The DNA for the CDR3 is TGTGCCAGCAGCGTAGGGGCGGGAGGGCCCGCCGGGGAGCTGTTTTTT.

The chain combines TRBV7-6 with TRBJ2-5; TRBD2 agrees at 10 bases. The CDR3 loop spans 17 amino acids. V lost 7 bases and J lost 1; bases outside the gene matches: 12. Germline V gene data show CDR1 as SGHVS and CDR2 as FNYEAQ. The CDR3 sequence is CASTRFVAGGSQETQYF. CDR3 nucleotide sequence: TGTGCCAGCACCCGGTTTGTAGCGGGAGGATCCCAAGAGACCCAGTACTTC.

The chain carries TRBV12-3 or TRBV12-4 and TRBJ2-3; D gene unclear. Trimming stripped 6 bases from V and 5 bases from J, with 9 bases between. This CDR3 is 12 amino acids long. In DNA, the CDR3 is TGTGCCAGCAGGTCGGGCAGAGATACGCAGTATTTT. This codes for CASRSGRDTQYF.

To note about this clonotype: The germline gene is not matched at one end of the junction; a read error may be the cause. The chain uses TRBV7-3 and TRBJ2-3; D gene ambiguous. The germline V gene encodes CDR1 SGHTA and CDR2 FQGTGA. The CDR3 sequence is 15 residues long. The CDR3 nucleotides read TGTGCCAGCAGCATAACCGGCCATAGCCCAGATACGCAGTATTTT. Amino acids: CASSITGHSPDTQYF.

The chain links TRBV3-1 to TRBJ2-7; D uncertain. CDR3 size: 15 residues. V was shortened by 5 bases and J by 2 bases, with 16 bases between the two germline ends. Germline CDR1 LGHDT, CDR2 YNNKEL (reference sequence). CDR3 DNA: TGTGCCAGCAGCGCTCCAGGCAGTGGGACCTACGAGCAGTACTTC. Residues: CASSAPGSGTYEQYF.

The CDR3 loop reads CASSQLNRGQNVLTF. The CDR3 region has the DNA TGTGCCAGCAGCCAATTAAACAGGGGGCAAAACGTCCTGACTTTC. The rearrangement joins TRBV7-9 to TRBJ2-6; 9 bases are shared with TRBD1. The V gene end was trimmed by 5 bases and the J gene end by 10 bases; junction bases not matched to a gene: 9. Germline V CDR1 and CDR2: SEHNR, FQNEAQ (reference sequence). CDR3 length: 15 residues.

The chain uses TRBV7-9 and TRBJ2-7; tentative D call: TRBD2 (5 bases). This CDR3 is 14 amino acids long. Trimming shortened V by 7 bases and J by 2 bases, and 15 bases separated the two germline ends. Germline CDR1 and CDR2: SEHNR and FQNEAQ (reference sequence). Here the CDR3 DNA reads TGTGCCAGCACCCTGGAGGACTCCCCCTACGAGCAGTACTTC. Residues: CASTLEDSPYEQYF.

This sequence joins TRBV24-1 and TRBJ2-1; 14 bases match TRBD2. The CDR3 contains 17 residues. Germline V gene data show CDR1 as KGHDR and CDR2 as SFDVKD. The ends lost 2 bases at V and 12 bases at J; junction bases unmatched: 11. The CDR3 sequence is CATSDSRLGTSGSLQFF. CDR3 in DNA: TGTGCCACCAGTGATTCGAGGCTCGGGACTAGCGGGAGTTTGCAGTTCTTC.

The chain couples TRBV15 to TRBJ2-7; 7 bases fit TRBD1. The CDR3 has 14 amino acids. The ends lost 5 bases at V and 1 base at J; junction bases unmatched: 5. The germline gives CDR1 LNHNV, CDR2 YYDKDF (reference sequence). The CDR3 is CATSVSGQSYEQYF. The CDR3 bases are TGTGCCACCAGCGTATCGGGACAGTCCTACGAGCAGTACTTC.

This clonotype was seen repeatedly, ten times or more. The rearrangement joins TRBV5-1 to TRBJ2-7; D ambiguous. The V and J ends lost 5 bases and 0 bases respectively, with 3 bases between them. CDR1 and CDR2 (germline): SGHRS, YFSETQ. This CDR3 has 11 residues. CDR3 amino acids: CASRSSYEQYF. The CDR3, as DNA: TGCGCCAGCAGGTCCTCCTACGAGCAGTACTTC.

The chain recombines TRBV5-1 with TRBJ2-2, with a tentative D call TRBD1 (5 bases). The V end lost 4 bases, the J end lost 2 bases, and 18 bases lay between the germline ends. The CDR3 has 17 amino acids. From germline, CDR1 is SGHRS and CDR2 YFSETQ. The CDR3 nucleotides are TGCGCCAGCAGCGACAGCTTAGGGGCTGCAAACACCGGGGAGCTGTTTTTT. Translating gives CASSDSLGAANTGELFF. Combining the CDR3 with reference TRBV5-1 and TRBJ2-2 gives the whole variable domain KAGVTQTPRYLIKTRGQQVTLSCSPISGHRSVSWYQQTPGQGLQFLFEYFSETQRNKGNFPGRFSGRQFSNSRSEMNVSTLELGDSALYLCASSDSLGAANTGELFFGEGSRLTVL.